This T cell receptor beta chain stems from a study of T cell clonality in common variable immunodeficiency. General study results and limits: Links between repertoire features and CVID complications were heterogeneity-limited. In common variable immunodeficiency, TCR beta chains reportedly carried fewer deletions and N-nucleotide insertions. Compared with controls, CVID subjects had fewer shared TCRbeta clones. CVID subjects showed higher TCRbeta clonality than healthy controls.

The method was immunoSEQ multiplex PCR; TCRdb's version includes in-frame clones alone and lacks a portion of them. The sample gives about 28,000 clones, none seen only once, and the top ten clones hold around 3.1%. Details on this clone: Its cognate antigen is unknown. The CDR3 end lies 3 residues beyond the end of the read and is filled in from the germline J gene.

V was clipped by 6 bases and J by 1 base; unmatched bases: 6. The CDR3 spans 15 residues. Germline CDR1 LNHDA, CDR2 SQIVND (reference sequence). The chain employs TRBV19 and TRBJ1-5; TRBD1 aligns across 7 bases. This TCR was sampled from a human donor with common variable immunodeficiency. The sequenced material came from peripheral blood mononuclear cells. The DNA read from the CDR3 is TGTGCCAGTAGCCGAGACAGGGCGAGCAATCAGCCC. The encoded protein is CASSRDRASNQP. From start to end, the CDR3 is CASSRDRASNQPQHF.